This entry lists 20 T cell receptor beta chains sequenced from one sample in a study of OX40 agonist ivuxolimab in advanced cancers. The library was generated by the immunoSEQ multiplex PCR assay. Sourced from immuneACCESS, this table was stored by TCRdb with only in-frame sequences that have V and J called. A share of the clones is absent; for the studies checked, an unresolved V gene accounts for under half, and the remainder has no known explanation. This sample lists approximately 77,000 clones; more than 80% were detected once. The top ten clonotypes cover around 4.4% of the sample. The material was CD4+ or CD8+ T cells sorted from blood, obtained in a trial of the OX40 agonist ivuxolimab. The receptors derive from an adult with an advanced solid tumor such as melanoma, head and neck, liver or kidney cancer.

V usage is TRBV11-2 and J usage is TRBJ2-5, with 8 bases matching TRBD2. There are 14 residues in the CDR3. CDR1 is SGHAT, CDR2 FQNNGV, per germline. J gave up 3 bases and V 2 bases, and 2 bases lay outside the gene matches. This CDR3 is CASSLTAGEETQYF. Here the CDR3 DNA reads TGTGCCAGCAGCTTAACAGCGGGAGAAGAGACCCAGTACTTC.

V usage is TRBV4-1 and J usage is TRBJ1-5; 9 positions agree with TRBD1. The V segment lost 0 bases and the J segment 2 bases; nucleotides outside the gene matches: 5. Germline V gene lookup returns CDR1 MGHRA and CDR2 YSYEKL. The CDR3 length is 17 residues. CDR3 in amino acids: CASSQEPGQGRNQPQHF. For the CDR3, the DNA is TGCGCCAGCAGCCAAGAGCCGGGACAGGGACGCAATCAGCCCCAGCATTTT.

V is TRBV7-3 and J is TRBJ2-5, with TRBD2 identical over 7 bases. V shed 0 bases, J shed 1 base, and the junction held 2 bases outside the gene matches. In germline, CDR1 is SGHTA, CDR2 FQGTGA. This CDR3 is 15 amino acids long. The CDR3 loop is CASSLTSGFQETQYF. CDR3 sequence (DNA): TGTGCCAGCAGCTTAACTAGCGGGTTCCAAGAGACCCAGTACTTC.

The CDR3 sequence is CASSLGPQPNTEAFF. DNA for the CDR3: TGTGCCAGCAGCTTGGGGCCCCAGCCGAACACTGAAGCTTTCTTT. The genes are TRBV5-6 and TRBJ1-1; D is ambiguous. Germline V gene lookup returns CDR1 SGHDT and CDR2 YYEEEE. This CDR3 is built from 15 residues. The V gene lost 0 bases and the J gene lost 1 base, with 10 bases spanning the gap.

The V gene is TRBV27, the J gene TRBJ1-5, with unresolved D. The germline V gene has CDR1 MNHEY and CDR2 SMNVEV (reference sequence). Trimming left V 5 bases short and J 1 base short, with 9 bases between. CDR3 size: 14 residues. CDR3 nucleotides: TGTGCCAGCAGTACCCGACCCAGCAATCAGCCCCAGCATTTT. Translated, it gives CASSTRPSNQPQHF.

The chain carries TRBV6-5 and TRBJ1-2; 7 positions agree with TRBD1. The CDR3 is 15 residues long. With V trimmed by 3 bases and J by 3 bases, 7 bases remained unmatched. Germline CDR1 and CDR2: MNHEY and SVGAGI. CDR3 loop: CASSYGPGQHYGYTF. Here the CDR3 DNA reads TGTGCCAGCAGTTATGGACCGGGACAGCACTATGGCTACACCTTC.

The chain employs TRBV6-1 and TRBJ2-7; D remains unclear. V was shortened by 2 bases and J by 0 bases, with 8 bases between the two germline ends. The CDR3 contains 14 residues. Germline lookup yields CDR1 MNHNS and CDR2 SASEGT. The CDR3 sequence: CASSELGRSYEQYF. CDR3 sequence (DNA): TGTGCCAGCAGTGAACTGGGCCGCTCCTACGAGCAGTACTTC.

This chain connects TRBV7-9 to TRBJ2-5, with 12 bases matching TRBD2. CDR3 length equals 16 residues. In germline, CDR1 is SEHNR, CDR2 FQNEAQ (reference sequence). V lost 7 bases to trimming and J lost 2 bases; unmatched junction nucleotides: 8. The CDR3 sequence: CASNRLAGVGQETQYF. CDR3 bases: TGTGCCAGCAACAGACTAGCGGGAGTTGGGCAAGAGACCCAGTACTTC.

The chain carries TRBV6-5 and TRBJ2-7, with 7 bases identical to TRBD2. Per germline, CDR1 MNHEY and CDR2 SVGAGI. J was trimmed by 9 bases and V by 5 bases; bases with no gene match: 7. The CDR3 extends over 12 amino acids. The CDR3 is CASSERDGVQYF. The DNA for the CDR3 is TGTGCCAGCAGTGAGCGGGATGGCGTGCAGTACTTC.

DNA for the CDR3: TGCGCCAGCAGCCAAGAATTAGCGGGACCTTACGAGCAGTACTTC. Translated, it gives CASSQELAGPYEQYF. The chain combines TRBV4-3 with TRBJ2-5, with TRBD2 matching over 8 bases. TRBJ2-7 explains the end of the DNA better; the J call may be wrong. The CDR3 contains 15 residues. The germline V gene has CDR1 LGHNA and CDR2 YSLEER.

V usage is TRBV29-1 and J usage is TRBJ2-3, with D tentatively TRBD2 (6 bases). The CDR3 spans 18 residues. Germline V gene sequence: CDR1 SQVTM, CDR2 ANQGSEA. The ends were cut back, 7 bases at V and 1 base at J, with 27 bases in the middle. The CDR3 sequence is CSAPRSRSLSGRTDTQYF. The CDR3, as DNA: TGCAGCGCCCCGAGGAGTCGCTCTCTTAGCGGACGCACAGATACGCAGTATTTT.

The CDR3 bases are TGTGCCAGCAGGGGGATCTTTTCAGCCAATGAGCAGTTCTTC. Protein: CASRGIFSANEQFF. This sequence joins TRBV6-6 and TRBJ2-1; D is undetermined. This CDR3 comprises 14 residues. Germline loops: CDR1 MNHNY, CDR2 SVGAGI (reference sequence). Deletions cut 6 bases from V and 6 bases from J, with 15 bases between.

The V gene is TRBV6-5, the J gene TRBJ2-7; maybe TRBD1 (5 bases). CDR3 length: 14 residues. Between the trimmed V and J ends, which lost 2 bases and 0 bases, there was a span of 8 bases. Germline values: CDR1 MNHEY, CDR2 SVGAGI. CDR3 region: CASSYTDSSYEQYF. For the CDR3, the DNA is TGTGCCAGCAGTTACACCGACAGCTCCTACGAGCAGTACTTC.

The V and J genes are TRBV28 and TRBJ1-5; TRBD1 matches at 7 bases. CDR3 length: 16 residues. V gave up 7 bases and J gave up 0 bases; unmatched junction bases: 9. Looked up from germline, CDR1 is MDHEN and CDR2 is SYDVKM. The DNA for the CDR3 is TGTGCCAGCAAACTTCCCAGGGGGAATAGCAATCAGCCCCAGCATTTT. It specifies CASKLPRGNSNQPQHF.

The chain recombines TRBV7-3 with TRBJ1-1; D not certain. V was cut by 4 bases and J by 2 bases, with 8 bases left in between. The CDR3 is 13 amino acids. CDR1 is SGHTA and CDR2 is FQGTGA in the germline V gene. As DNA, the CDR3 is TGTGCCAGCAGCTCTCAAACTAACACTGAAGCTTTCTTT. As protein: CASSSQTNTEAFF.

CDR3 nucleotides: TGTGCCAGCACCCCTCCCCCTAAGGGTAGATTAAAGACCCAGTACTTC. Translation: CASTPPPKGRLKTQYF. V gene TRBV28 combines with J gene TRBJ2-5; D is uncertain. The germline V gene encodes CDR1 MDHEN and CDR2 SYDVKM. The V gene lost 7 bases and the J gene lost 6 bases, with 24 bases spanning the gap. The CDR3 contains 16 residues.

The chain carries TRBV29-1 and TRBJ2-3; 8 bases fit TRBD2. This CDR3 region has 13 residues. The V and J ends lost 4 bases and 6 bases, in that order; junction bases with no gene match: 6. From germline, CDR1 is SQVTM and CDR2 ANQGSEA. The CDR3 loop is CSVAAGVADTQYF. As DNA, the CDR3 is TGCAGCGTTGCAGCGGGAGTTGCTGATACGCAGTATTTT.

The rearrangement uses TRBV7-8 and TRBJ2-3; D might be TRBD1 or TRBD2, each matching 5 bases. Germline CDR1 is SGHVS and CDR2 is FQNEAQ. V lost 4 bases and J lost 3, with 8 bases in between. There are 13 residues in the CDR3. The DNA of the CDR3 is TGTGCCAGCAGCTCGTGGGGGACAGATACGCAGTATTTT. Its translation is CASSSWGTDTQYF.

The chain recombines TRBV13 with TRBJ2-6; D is ambiguous. The CDR3 is made up of 14 amino acids. Germline V gives CDR1 PRHDT, CDR2 FYEKMQ (reference sequence). Between the trimmed V and J ends, which lost 8 bases and 0 bases, there was a span of 8 bases. The CDR3 coding sequence is TGTGCCAGCCTACAAGTCTCTGGGGCCAACGTCCTGACTTTC. Translated: CASLQVSGANVLTF.

The gene calls are TRBV30 and TRBJ1-5, with TRBD1 as a possible D gene (5 bases). V lost 6 bases, J lost 5 bases, and 14 bases lay in between. Looked up from germline, CDR1 is GTSNPN and CDR2 is SVGIG (reference sequence). The CDR3 runs 13 residues. The CDR3 protein is CACAKQGYQPQHF. The DNA of the CDR3 is TGTGCCTGCGCTAAGCAGGGCTATCAGCCCCAGCATTTT.